The present T cell receptor (beta chain) was sequenced within a study of early T cells in non-severe SARS-CoV-2 infection. Turning to the study itself: Bulk RNA isolated from unsorted whole blood underwent sequencing; chains were not paired. The study, taken as a whole, reports: VDJdb matches were skewed toward anti-spike CD8 T cell responses.

As to this clonotype: Its target is unknown.

Researchers attached unique molecular identifiers to individual cDNA molecules. TCRdb called the 5' RACE reads again in MiXCR, with one record for every CDR3 protein. The sample lists around 65,000 distinct CDR3 sequences, approximately 12% seen once, with around 1.5% in the top ten. V gave up 5 bases and J gave up 1 base; unmatched junction bases: 5. Germline V gene sequence: CDR1 SGHNT, CDR2 YENEEA. The CDR3 totals 15 residues. This material consisted of whole blood, taken at baseline. This rearrangement joins TRBV11-3 to TRBJ2-3; 8 bases are a match to TRBD1. The sequence was collected from an adult who was a healthcare worker with PCR-confirmed SARS-CoV-2 infection or an uninfected control (not recorded which). CDR3 region: CASSPGQGGTDTQYF. CDR3 DNA: TGTGCCAGCAGCCCCGGACAGGGTGGCACAGATACGCAGTATTTT.